The entry below gives a single T cell receptor beta chain sequence along with its context. This entry is derived from a study of OX40 agonist ivuxolimab in advanced cancers. Method: immunoSEQ multiplex PCR; TCRdb's copy keeps in-frame clones and lacks some. The sample has 63,000 or so clones; approximately 80% are singletons. Germline V gene sequence: CDR1 SGHRS, CDR2 YFSETQ. V was clipped by 5 bases and J by 5 bases; unmatched bases: 18. The CDR3 sequence is 18 residues long. The chain carries TRBV5-1 and TRBJ2-3; 9 bases are a match to TRBD2. The source material was CD4+ or CD8+ T cells sorted from blood, sampled in a trial of the OX40 agonist ivuxolimab. The sequence came from an adult with an advanced solid tumor such as melanoma, head and neck, liver or kidney cancer. The CDR3 region is CASRGRGGLLGSQDTQYF. The CDR3, as DNA: TGCGCCAGCAGAGGGCGGGGGGGCCTTCTTGGGAGTCAAGATACGCAGTATTTT.